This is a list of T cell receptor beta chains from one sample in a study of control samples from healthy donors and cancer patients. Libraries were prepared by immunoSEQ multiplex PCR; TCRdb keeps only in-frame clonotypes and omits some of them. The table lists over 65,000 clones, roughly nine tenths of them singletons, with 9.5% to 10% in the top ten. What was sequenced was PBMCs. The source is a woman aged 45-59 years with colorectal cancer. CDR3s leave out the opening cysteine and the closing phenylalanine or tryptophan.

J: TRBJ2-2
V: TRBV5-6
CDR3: ASSLGGSSTGELF

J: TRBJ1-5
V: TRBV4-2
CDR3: ASSQIGITGVNQPQH

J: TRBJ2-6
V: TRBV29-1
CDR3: SVERDSGANVLT

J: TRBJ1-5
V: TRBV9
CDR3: ASSVYNGGFNSNQPQH

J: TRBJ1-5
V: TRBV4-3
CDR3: ASSQFAGENQPQH

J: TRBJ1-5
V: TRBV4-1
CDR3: ASSREPNMQGSQPQH

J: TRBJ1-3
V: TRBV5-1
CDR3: ASSLEPGETGNTIY

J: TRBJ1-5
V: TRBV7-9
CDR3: ASSPGTGYNQPQH

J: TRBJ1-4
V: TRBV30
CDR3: AWSGGEKLF

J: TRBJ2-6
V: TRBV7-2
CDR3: ASSLQQLSGANVLT

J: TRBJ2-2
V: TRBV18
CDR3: ASFRGEHTGELF

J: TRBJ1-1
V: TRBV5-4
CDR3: ASSLAGNTEAF

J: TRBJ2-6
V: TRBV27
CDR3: ASSLSLLVRGANVLT

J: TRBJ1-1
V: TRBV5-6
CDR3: ASSLVAQGGTEAF

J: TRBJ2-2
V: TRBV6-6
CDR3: ASSWSTNTGELF

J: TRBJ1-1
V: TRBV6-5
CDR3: ASSYSGQGANTEAF

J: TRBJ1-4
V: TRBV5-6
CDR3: ASSGDGVNEKLF

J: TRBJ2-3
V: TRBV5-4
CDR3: ASSLPGTDTQY

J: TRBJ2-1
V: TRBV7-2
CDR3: ASSDGGGLEEQF

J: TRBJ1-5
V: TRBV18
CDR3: ASSLTELGPQH

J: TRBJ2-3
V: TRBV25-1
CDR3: ASSEFRGVTDTQY

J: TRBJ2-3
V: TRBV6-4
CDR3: ASSSGDGGAADTQY

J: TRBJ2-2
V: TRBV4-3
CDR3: ASSSGLASLATGELF

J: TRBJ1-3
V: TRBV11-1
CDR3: ASSTQTRSSGNTIY

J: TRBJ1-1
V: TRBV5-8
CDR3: ASSLEWTMDTEAF

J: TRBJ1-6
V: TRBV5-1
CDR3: ASSGGHPSDSPLH

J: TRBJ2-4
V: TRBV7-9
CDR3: ASSLAINIQY

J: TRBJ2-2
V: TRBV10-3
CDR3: AISEFGEMNTGELF

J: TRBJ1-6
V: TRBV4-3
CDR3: ASSQDWDSPLH

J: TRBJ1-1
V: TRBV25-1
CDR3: ASIPGNMNTEAF

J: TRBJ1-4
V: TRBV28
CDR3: ASTHQTGPNEKLF

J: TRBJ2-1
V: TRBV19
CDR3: ASSIVLYNEQF